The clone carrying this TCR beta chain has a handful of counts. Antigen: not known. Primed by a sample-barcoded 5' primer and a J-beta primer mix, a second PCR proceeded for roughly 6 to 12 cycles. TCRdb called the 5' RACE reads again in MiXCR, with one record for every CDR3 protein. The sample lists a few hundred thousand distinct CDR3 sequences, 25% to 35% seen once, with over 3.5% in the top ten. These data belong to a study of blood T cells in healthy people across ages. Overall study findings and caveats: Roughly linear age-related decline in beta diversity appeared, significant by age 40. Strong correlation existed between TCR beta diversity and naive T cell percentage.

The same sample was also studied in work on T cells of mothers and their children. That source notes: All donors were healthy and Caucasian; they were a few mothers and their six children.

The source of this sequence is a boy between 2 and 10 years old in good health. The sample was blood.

CDR3 loop: CSAGHPSKPNEQFF. The CDR3 DNA is TGCAGTGCTGGACACCCCTCGAAGCCTAATGAGCAGTTCTTC. The rearrangement joins TRBV20-1 to TRBJ2-1; weak D call: TRBD1 (5 bases). Germline loops: CDR1 DFQATT, CDR2 SNEGSKA (reference sequence). V was trimmed by 5 bases and J by 7 bases, leaving 18 bases between them. This CDR3 contains 14 residues.